The present entry profiles one TCR beta chain with its context. Its antigen is not identified. This sample stems from a study of cytomegalovirus exposure and HLA in healthy donors. It was with 60 Vbeta and 13 Jbeta primers that the PCR ran. The table came from immunoSEQ multiplex PCR; TCRdb's copy has only in-frame clones and leaves some out. The data contain about 160,000 clones, 80% of them singletons. Deletions cut 3 bases from V and 7 bases from J, with 15 bases between. The CDR3 runs 14 residues. Germline V gene lookup returns CDR1 LNHNV and CDR2 YYDKDF (reference sequence). Whole-study findings and limits: TCR beta sequences reportedly predicted most subjects' HLA-A and HLA-B alleles accurately. Indistinguishable V segments such as TRBV6-2 and TRBV6-3 were excluded. Rarity characterized most TCR sequences, yet some public TCRs appeared in many donors.

This clonotype was sampled from a woman in her forties or fifties in good health and CMV-seropositive. V is TRBV15 and J is TRBJ1-2; tentative D call: TRBD1 (5 bases). Sequenced material: PBMCs. This CDR3 reads CATSSGGRERGYTF. DNA of the CDR3: TGTGCCACCAGCAGTGGGGGACGGGAGCGTGGCTACACCTTC.